Listed here are 5 T cell receptor beta chains from one sample, sequenced in a study of blood T cell repertoires in COVID-19. Clones were sequenced by immunoSEQ multiplex PCR, and TCRdb holds only the in-frame ones, with some missing. The data contain some 170,000 clones, roughly 88% of them singletons. The specimen was PBMCs or T cells enriched from blood (not recorded which). The receptors were gathered from a man in his fifties or sixties who had recovered from COVID-19.

This clone showed up just a few times. The J gene is TRBJ1-3, the V gene TRBV18; D may be TRBD1 (6 bases). Germline loops: CDR1 KGHSH, CDR2 LQKENI. V was clipped by 5 bases and J by 0 bases, with 11 bases between them. This CDR3 is built from 15 residues. CDR3 sequence: CASSRTDLSGNTIYF. The CDR3 coding sequence is TGTGCCAGCTCAAGGACAGACCTCTCTGGAAACACCATATATTTT.

The chain employs TRBV4-1 and TRBJ1-6; 7 bases map to TRBD1. Germline CDR1 reads MGHRA; CDR2 reads YSYEKL. V gave up 0 bases and J gave up 6 bases; unmatched junction bases: 8. This CDR3 spans 17 amino acids. The CDR3 DNA is TGCGCCAGCAGCCAAGAGGCAGGGACAGCGGGTAATTCACCCCTCCACTTT. Translated, it gives CASSQEAGTAGNSPLHF.

J is TRBJ1-6 and V is TRBV19, with TRBD1 identical over 7 bases. The CDR3 runs to 14 residues. V lost 8 bases and J lost 9; bases outside the gene matches: 10. Germline CDR1 is LNHDA and CDR2 is SQIVND (reference sequence). DNA of the CDR3: TGTGCCAGTCTAAAGACAGGGTCCTTTTCACCCCTCCACTTT. This sequence encodes CASLKTGSFSPLHF.

This clone was counted a single time. The chain has TRBV20-1 and TRBJ1-1; 9 nucleotides align to TRBD1. V lost 5 bases and J lost 5; bases outside the gene matches: 0. CDR1 is DFQATT, CDR2 SNEGSKA, per germline (reference sequence). The CDR3 extends over 11 amino acids. DNA of the CDR3: TGCAGTGCTGACAGGGGGACTGAAGCTTTCTTT. This encodes CSADRGTEAFF.

The rearrangement uses TRBV2 and TRBJ1-2; TRBD1 agrees at 8 bases. V lost 6 bases, J lost 2 bases, and 5 bases stayed unmatched. Germline CDR1 and CDR2: SNHLY and FYNNEI. The CDR3 is made up of 14 amino acids. The CDR3 DNA reads TGTGCCAGCAGGGTACAGGGGGTGAACTATGGCTACACCTTC. Its protein product is CASRVQGVNYGYTF.